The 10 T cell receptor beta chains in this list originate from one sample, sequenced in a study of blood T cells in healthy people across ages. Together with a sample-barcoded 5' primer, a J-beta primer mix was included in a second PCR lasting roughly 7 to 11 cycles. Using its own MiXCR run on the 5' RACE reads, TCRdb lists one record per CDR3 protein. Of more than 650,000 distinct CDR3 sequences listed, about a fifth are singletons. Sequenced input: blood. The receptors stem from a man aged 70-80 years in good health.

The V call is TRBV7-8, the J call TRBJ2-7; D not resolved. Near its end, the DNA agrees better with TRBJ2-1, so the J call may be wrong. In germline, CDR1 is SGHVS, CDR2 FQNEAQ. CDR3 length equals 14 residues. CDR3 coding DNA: TGTGCCAGCAGCTCAGTGGATAGCTACAATGAGCAGTTCTTC. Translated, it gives CASSSVDSYNEQFF.

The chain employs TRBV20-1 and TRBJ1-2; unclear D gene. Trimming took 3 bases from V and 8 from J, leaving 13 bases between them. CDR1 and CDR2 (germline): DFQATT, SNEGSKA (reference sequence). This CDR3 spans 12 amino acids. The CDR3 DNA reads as TGCAGTGCTAGTCACCAAATACGGGGCTACACCTTC. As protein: CSASHQIRGYTF.

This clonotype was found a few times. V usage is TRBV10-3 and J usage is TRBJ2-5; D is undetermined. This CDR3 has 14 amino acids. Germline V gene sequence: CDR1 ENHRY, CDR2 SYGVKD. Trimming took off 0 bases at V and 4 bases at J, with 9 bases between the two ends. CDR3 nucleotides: TGTGCCATCAGTGAGTCGTGGACCGCAGAGACCCAGTACTTC. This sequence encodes CAISESWTAETQYF.

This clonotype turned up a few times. The DNA of the CDR3 is TGCGCCAGCAGCCAACCGGACAGGGGGAACACTGAAGCTTTCTTT. This sequence encodes CASSQPDRGNTEAFF. The chain joins TRBV4-1 to TRBJ1-1; 9 bases fit TRBD1. Trimming cost V 2 bases and J 1 base; bases outside gene matches: 2. The germline gives CDR1 MGHRA, CDR2 YSYEKL. The CDR3 runs 15 residues.

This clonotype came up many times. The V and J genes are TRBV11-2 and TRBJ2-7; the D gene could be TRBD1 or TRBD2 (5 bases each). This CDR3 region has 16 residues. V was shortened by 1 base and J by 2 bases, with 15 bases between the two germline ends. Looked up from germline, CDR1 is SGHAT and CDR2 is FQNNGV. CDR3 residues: CASSLGTGHTTYEQYF. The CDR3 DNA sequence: TGTGCCAGCAGCTTAGGGACGGGGCACACCACCTACGAGCAGTACTTC.

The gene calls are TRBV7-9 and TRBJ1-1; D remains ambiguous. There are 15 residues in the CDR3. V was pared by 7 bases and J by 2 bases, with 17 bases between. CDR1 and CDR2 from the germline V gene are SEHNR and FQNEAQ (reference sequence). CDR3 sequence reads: CASTPLPGRNTEAFF. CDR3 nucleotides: TGTGCCAGCACCCCTCTGCCCGGGAGAAACACTGAAGCTTTCTTT.

CDR3 sequence reads: CASSRTSGGVVSPETQYF. The CDR3 DNA reads TGTGCCAGCAGCCGGACTAGCGGGGGGGTAGTTTCCCCAGAGACCCAGTACTTC. This chain connects TRBV7-6 to TRBJ2-7, with 15 nucleotides matching TRBD2. The last part of the DNA fits TRBJ2-5 better; the J call may be wrong. Per the germline V gene, CDR1 is SGHVS and CDR2 is FNYEAQ. This CDR3 comprises 18 residues.

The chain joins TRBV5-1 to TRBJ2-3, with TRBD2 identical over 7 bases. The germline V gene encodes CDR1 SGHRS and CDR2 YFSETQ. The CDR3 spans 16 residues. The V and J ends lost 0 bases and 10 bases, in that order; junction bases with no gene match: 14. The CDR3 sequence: CASSLARGLAGEAQYF. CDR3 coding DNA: TGCGCCAGCAGCTTGGCCCGGGGACTGGCGGGAGAGGCGCAGTATTTT.

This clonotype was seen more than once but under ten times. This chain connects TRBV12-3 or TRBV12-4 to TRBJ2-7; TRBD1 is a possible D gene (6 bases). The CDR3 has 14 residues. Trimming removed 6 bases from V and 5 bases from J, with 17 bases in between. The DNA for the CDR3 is TGTGCCAGCAGCCACGTCAACAGGGTCCACGAGCAGTACTTC. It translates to CASSHVNRVHEQYF.

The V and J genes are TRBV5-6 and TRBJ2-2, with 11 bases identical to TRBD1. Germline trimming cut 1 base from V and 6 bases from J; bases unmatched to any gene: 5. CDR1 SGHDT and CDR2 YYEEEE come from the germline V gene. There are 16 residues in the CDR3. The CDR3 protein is CASSLSLGQGAGELFF. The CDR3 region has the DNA TGTGCCAGCAGCTTGTCTCTGGGACAGGGGGCCGGGGAGCTGTTTTTT.